This T cell receptor (beta chain) stems from a study of ipilimumab plus nivolumab after autologous stem cell transplantation. CDR1 is MGHRA and CDR2 is YSYEKL in the germline V gene. CDR3 length: 12 residues. The V end was cut by 3 bases, the J end by 10 bases, with 12 bases between. Repertoires were generated with immunoSEQ multiplex PCR, while TCRdb's copy carries only in-frame clones and drops some. The sample lists some 40,000 clones; 80% to 95% were seen once. This chain joins TRBV4-1 and TRBJ1-1; D is unclear. This TCR came from a male donor with multiple myeloma. Source: PBMCs, taken in a trial of ipilimumab plus nivolumab as post-transplant consolidation. CDR3 DNA sequence: TGCGCCAGCAGCCACCTATATGGAGTAGCTTTCTTT. Its protein product is CASSHLYGVAFF.